The TCR beta chain under discussion was sequenced for a study of blood T cell repertoires in COVID-19 (dated by TCRdb to 2020 to 2021). Regarding the research as a whole: Collaborator samples came from the United States, Italy and Spain and covered acute and convalescent phases of COVID-19. The material from the prospective study consisted of cDNA or gDNA derived from T cells, B-cell-depleted T cells, or PBMCs. Subjects who had been exposed to COVID-19, were actively infected with it, or had recovered from it provided the deeply sampled blood TCRbeta repertoires that made up the dataset. A freely available public database, intended as a resource for researchers studying the immune response to SARS-CoV-2, is where the repertoires were released. Samples were obtained from the ongoing ImmuneRACE study (first 160 participants) and from about 1,300 subjects provided by 6 global collaborators. Sample metadata almost always included a de-identified subject ID, COVID-19 status, age in years and sex. Where available, HLA class I and class II types were obtained from metadata supplied by the sample provider rather than from assay-based typing. Points the paper makes about the study in general: How much clinical and demographic metadata was included differed by source and by participant, and the metadata was provided uncurated.

Each collaborating institution followed its own protocols to collect whole blood in K2EDTA tubes. For TCRbeta analysis, collaborators shipped samples in one of three forms: frozen whole blood, isolated PBMCs, or DNA extracted from either of those sample types. With respect to this clone: Its recognized antigen is unknown. It has no much larger one-base neighbor in the sample; base qualities were not kept.

TCRbeta CDR3 regions were amplified from genomic DNA by means of the immunoSEQ Assay, a bias-controlled multiplex PCR. Per the source publication's procedure: Nucleated cell counts per sample were estimated from amplification of reference gene primers within the assay. Sequence reads were collapsed and filtered to measure the absolute abundance of every unique TCRbeta CDR3 rearrangement. For each sample, productive Simpson clonality was calculated as the square root of Simpson's diversity index across productive rearrangements. TCRdb carries this immuneACCESS record with in-frame sequences only. Its versions omit some clonotypes, under half of them owing to an unresolved V gene in the studies checked, with the rest unexplained. V and J calls and clone size are copied from that table; D and trimming were computed from the DNA. The sample records around 61,000 clones, approximately 90% of which are singletons. The top ten clones comprise 2.5% to 3.5% of the sample.

CDR1 is given as SGHNT and CDR2 as YYREEE, both from the germline V gene (reference sequence). Unmatched junction bases come to 4, with V trimmed by 0 bases and J by 10 bases. Counted from cysteine to phenylalanine, this CDR3 has 13 amino acids. Kept here is only the CDR3 DNA, which spans 39 bases and is read in frame from base 1. The V and J segments used are TRBV5-4 and TRBJ2-1; TRBD2 agrees with 7 junctional bases. Sequences were obtained from peripheral blood. The clonotype was recovered from a middle-aged man with active COVID-19. The nucleotide sequence reads TGTGCCAGCAGCTTGGGCCCCGGGGGGGAGCAGTTCTTC. This translates into CASSLGPGGEQFF.